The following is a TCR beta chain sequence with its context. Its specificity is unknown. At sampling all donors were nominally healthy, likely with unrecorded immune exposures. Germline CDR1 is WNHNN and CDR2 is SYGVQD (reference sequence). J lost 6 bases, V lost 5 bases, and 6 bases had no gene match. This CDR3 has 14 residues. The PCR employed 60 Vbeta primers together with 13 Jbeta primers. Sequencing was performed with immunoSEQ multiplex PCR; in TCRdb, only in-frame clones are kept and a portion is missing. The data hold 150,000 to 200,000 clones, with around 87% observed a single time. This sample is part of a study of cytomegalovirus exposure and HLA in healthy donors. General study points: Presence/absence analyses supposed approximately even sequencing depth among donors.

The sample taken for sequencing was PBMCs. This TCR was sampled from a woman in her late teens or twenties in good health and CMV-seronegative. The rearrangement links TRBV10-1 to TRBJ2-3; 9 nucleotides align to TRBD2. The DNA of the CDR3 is TGCGCCAGCAGTCTTGGACTAGCGACGGATACGCAGTATTTT. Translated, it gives CASSLGLATDTQYF.